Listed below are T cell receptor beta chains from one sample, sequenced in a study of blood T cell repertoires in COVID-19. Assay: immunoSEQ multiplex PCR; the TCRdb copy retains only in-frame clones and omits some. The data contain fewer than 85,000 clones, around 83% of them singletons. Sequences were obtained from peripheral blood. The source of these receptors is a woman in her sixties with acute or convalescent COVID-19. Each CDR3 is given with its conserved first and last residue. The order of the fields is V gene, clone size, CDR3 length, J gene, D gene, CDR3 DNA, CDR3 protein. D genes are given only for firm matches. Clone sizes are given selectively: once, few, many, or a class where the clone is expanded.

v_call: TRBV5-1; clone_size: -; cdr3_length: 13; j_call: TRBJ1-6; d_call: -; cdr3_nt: TGCGCCAGCAGAGAGGGAGATAATTCACCCCTCCACTTT; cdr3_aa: CASREGDNSPLHF
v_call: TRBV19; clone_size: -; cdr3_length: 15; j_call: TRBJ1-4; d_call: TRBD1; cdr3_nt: TGTGCCAGTAGTACCCTGGACAGGCGGGATGAAAAACTGTTTTTT; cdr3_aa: CASSTLDRRDEKLFF
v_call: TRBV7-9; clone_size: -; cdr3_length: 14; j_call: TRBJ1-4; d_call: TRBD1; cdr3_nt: TGTGCCAGCAGCCAGGACAGGGGGCCTGAAAAACTGTTTTTT; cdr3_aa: CASSQDRGPEKLFF
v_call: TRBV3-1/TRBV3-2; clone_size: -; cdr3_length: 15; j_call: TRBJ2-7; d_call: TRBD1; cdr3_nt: TGTGCCAGCAGCCAGGTTGGACAGGGGGCGCAAGAGCAGTACTTC; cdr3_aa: CASSQVGQGAQEQYF
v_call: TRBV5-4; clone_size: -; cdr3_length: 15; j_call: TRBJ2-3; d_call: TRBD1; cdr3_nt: TGTGCCAGCAGGAGGAGGGACAGGGTAGCAGATACGCAGTATTTT; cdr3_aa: CASRRRDRVADTQYF
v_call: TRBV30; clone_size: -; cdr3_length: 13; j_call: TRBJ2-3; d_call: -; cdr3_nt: TGTGCCTGGAGTACCGGGGGCACAGATACGCAGTATTTT; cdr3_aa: CAWSTGGTDTQYF
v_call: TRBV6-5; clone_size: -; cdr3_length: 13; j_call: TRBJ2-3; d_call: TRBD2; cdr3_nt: TGTGCCAGCAAGGCTAGCGGGTTAGATACGCAGTATTTT; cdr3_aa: CASKASGLDTQYF
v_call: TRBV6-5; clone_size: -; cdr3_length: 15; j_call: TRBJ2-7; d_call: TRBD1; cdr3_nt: TGTGCCAGCAGTCCACGGGGGACAGGGGAATACGAGCAGTACTTC; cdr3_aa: CASSPRGTGEYEQYF
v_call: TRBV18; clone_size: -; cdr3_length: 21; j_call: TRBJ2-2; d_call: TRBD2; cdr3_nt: TGTGCCAGCTCCCGGACTCTCGGGACTAGCGGGGGCCTTCCGAACACCGGGGAGCTGTTTTTT; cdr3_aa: CASSRTLGTSGGLPNTGELFF
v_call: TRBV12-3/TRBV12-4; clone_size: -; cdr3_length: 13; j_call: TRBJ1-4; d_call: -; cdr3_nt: TGTGCCAGCAATCGGGGGGCACATGAAAAACTGTTTTTT; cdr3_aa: CASNRGAHEKLFF
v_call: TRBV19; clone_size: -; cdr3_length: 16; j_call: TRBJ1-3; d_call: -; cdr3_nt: TGTGCCAGTAGTTTATCTACAGTATACTCTGGAAACACCATATATTTT; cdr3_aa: CASSLSTVYSGNTIYF
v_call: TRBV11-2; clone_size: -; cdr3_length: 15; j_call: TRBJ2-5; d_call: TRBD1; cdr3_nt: TGTGCCAGCAGCTTAGGGGACAGGGGCCGAGAGACCCAGTACTTC; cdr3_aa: CASSLGDRGRETQYF
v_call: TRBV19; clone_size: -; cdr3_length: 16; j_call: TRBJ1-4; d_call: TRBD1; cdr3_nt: TGTGCCAGTCGGGACAGGGGGCCAGCTGGTAATGAAAAACTGTTTTTT; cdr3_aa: CASRDRGPAGNEKLFF
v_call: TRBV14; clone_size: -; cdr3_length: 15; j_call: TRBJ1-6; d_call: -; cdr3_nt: TGTGCCAGCAGCCTCGAACGAGGTGGGAGGACACCCCTCCACTTT; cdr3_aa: CASSLERGGRTPLHF
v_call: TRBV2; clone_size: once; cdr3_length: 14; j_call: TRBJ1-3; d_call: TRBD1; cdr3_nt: TGTGCCAGCAGGACAGGGATCTCTGGAAACACCATATATTTT; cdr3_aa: CASRTGISGNTIYF
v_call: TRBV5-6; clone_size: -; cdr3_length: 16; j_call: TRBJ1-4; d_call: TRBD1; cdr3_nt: TGTGCCAGCAGCCAAAATCCGGGACAGGGAAGAGAAAAACTGTTTTTT; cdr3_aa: CASSQNPGQGREKLFF
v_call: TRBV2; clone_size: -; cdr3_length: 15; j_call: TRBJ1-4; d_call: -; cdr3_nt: TGTGCCAGCAGTGAAAACAGGGCGGCTAATGAAAAACTGTTTTTT; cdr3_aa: CASSENRAANEKLFF
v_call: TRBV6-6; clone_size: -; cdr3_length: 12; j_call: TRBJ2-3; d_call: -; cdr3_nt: TGTGCCAGCAGCTTTAGCACAGATACGCAGTATTTT; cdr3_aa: CASSFSTDTQYF
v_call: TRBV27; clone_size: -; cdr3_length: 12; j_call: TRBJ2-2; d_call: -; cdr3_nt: TGTGCCAGCAGTTTTGGCACCGGGAAGCTGTTTTTT; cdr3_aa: CASSFGTGKLFF
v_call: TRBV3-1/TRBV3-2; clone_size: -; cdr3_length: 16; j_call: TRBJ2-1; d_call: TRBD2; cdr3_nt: TGTGCCAGCAGCCCCCTAGGCGGGGGGGACTACAATGAGCAGTTCTTC; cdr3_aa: CASSPLGGGDYNEQFF
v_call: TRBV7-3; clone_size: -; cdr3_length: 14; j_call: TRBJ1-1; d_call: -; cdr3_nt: TGTGCCAGCAGCTCTAACCTGGCAGGGACTGAAGCTTTCTTT; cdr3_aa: CASSSNLAGTEAFF
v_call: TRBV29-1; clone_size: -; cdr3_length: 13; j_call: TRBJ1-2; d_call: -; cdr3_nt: TGCAGCGTTCCCTCGGGGTCATCTCGGGGCTACACCTTC; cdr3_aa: CSVPSGSSRGYTF
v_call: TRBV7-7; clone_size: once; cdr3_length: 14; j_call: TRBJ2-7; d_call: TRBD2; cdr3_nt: TGTGCCAGCAGCTTGACTAGCGGGACCTACGAGCAGTACTTC; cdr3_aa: CASSLTSGTYEQYF
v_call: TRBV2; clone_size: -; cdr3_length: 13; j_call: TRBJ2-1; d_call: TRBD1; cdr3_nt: TGTGCCAGCAGGACAGGGAGTCACAATGAGCAGTTCTTC; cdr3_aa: CASRTGSHNEQFF
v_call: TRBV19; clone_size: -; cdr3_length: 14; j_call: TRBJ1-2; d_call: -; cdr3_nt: TGTGCCACCAGTGCGGGCGGTCTATTAGGAGGCTACACCTTC; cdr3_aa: CATSAGGLLGGYTF
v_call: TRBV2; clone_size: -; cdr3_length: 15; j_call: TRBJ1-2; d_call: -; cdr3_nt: TGTGCCAGCAGCGAACAGCCAGGGTCTGGCTATGGCTACACCTTC; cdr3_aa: CASSEQPGSGYGYTF
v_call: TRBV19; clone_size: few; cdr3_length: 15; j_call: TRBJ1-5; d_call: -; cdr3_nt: TGTGCCAGTAGTCTTAAACAGGGATCTAGTCAGCCCCAGCATTTT; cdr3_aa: CASSLKQGSSQPQHF
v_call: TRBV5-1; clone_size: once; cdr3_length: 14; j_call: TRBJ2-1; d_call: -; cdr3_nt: TGCGCCAGCAGTGAGGGGCTCAGGGGCAATGAGCAGTTCTTC; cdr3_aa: CASSEGLRGNEQFF
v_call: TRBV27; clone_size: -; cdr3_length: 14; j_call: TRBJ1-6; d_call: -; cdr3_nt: TGTGCCAGCAGTTTACAGGAGGATAATTCACCCCTCCACTTT; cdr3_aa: CASSLQEDNSPLHF
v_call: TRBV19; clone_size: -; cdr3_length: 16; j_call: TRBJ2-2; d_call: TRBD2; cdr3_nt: TGTGCCAGTGGCGAGCCGGGGGGTGGGGGCACCGGGGAGCTGTTTTTT; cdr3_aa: CASGEPGGGGTGELFF
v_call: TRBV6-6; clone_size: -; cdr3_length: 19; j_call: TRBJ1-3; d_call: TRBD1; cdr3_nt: TGTGCCAGCAGCTCCGAACCCGGGACAGGGGGCCTCTCTGGAAACACCATATATTTT; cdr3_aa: CASSSEPGTGGLSGNTIYF
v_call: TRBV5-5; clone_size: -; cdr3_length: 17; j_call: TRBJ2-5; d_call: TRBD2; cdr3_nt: TGTGCCAGCAGCTTGGACGGGGGGACCAGTTACCAAGAGACCCAGTACTTC; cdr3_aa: CASSLDGGTSYQETQYF
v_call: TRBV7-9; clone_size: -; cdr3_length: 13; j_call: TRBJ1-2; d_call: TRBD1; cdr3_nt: TGTGCCAGCAGCCTACAGGGGAACTATGGCTACACCTTC; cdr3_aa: CASSLQGNYGYTF
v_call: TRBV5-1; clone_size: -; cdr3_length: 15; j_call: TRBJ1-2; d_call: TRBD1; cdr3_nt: TGCGCCAGCAGCTCAGGACAGGGCCCTGCCTATGGCTACACCTTC; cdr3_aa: CASSSGQGPAYGYTF
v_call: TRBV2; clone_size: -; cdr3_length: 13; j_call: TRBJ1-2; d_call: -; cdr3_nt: TGTGCCAGCAGTGAGTCAGCTAACTATGGCTACACCTTC; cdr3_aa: CASSESANYGYTF
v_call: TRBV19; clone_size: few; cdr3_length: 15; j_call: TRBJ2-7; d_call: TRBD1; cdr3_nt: TGTGCCAGTAGTATAGGAGGACAGGCGACCTACGAGCAGTACTTC; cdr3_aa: CASSIGGQATYEQYF
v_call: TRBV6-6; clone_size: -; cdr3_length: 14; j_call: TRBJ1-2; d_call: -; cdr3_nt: TGTGCCAGCAGTTACGAGGGGACAAGCTATGGCTACACCTTC; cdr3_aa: CASSYEGTSYGYTF
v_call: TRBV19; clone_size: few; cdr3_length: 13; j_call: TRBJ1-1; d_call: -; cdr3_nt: TGTGCCAGTCGGGGGGGGCCCCACACTGAAGCTTTCTTT; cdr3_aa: CASRGGPHTEAFF
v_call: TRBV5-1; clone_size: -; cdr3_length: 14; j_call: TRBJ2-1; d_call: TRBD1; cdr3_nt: TGCGCCAGCAGCCGGGACAGGGCTTCCGATGAGCAGTTCTTC; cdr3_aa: CASSRDRASDEQFF
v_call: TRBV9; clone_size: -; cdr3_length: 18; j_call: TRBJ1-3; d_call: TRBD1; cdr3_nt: TGTGCCAGCAGCGTCGGGCCCAGGGACAGGGGATCTGGAAACACCATATATTTT; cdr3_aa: CASSVGPRDRGSGNTIYF
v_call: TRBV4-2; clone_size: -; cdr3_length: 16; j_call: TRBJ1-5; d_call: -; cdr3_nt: TGTGCCAGCAGCCAAGGACAGTATAATAGCAATCAGCCCCAGCATTTT; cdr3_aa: CASSQGQYNSNQPQHF
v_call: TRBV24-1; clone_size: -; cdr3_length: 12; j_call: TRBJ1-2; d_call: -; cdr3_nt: TGTGCCACCAGTGGGTACGGGTATGGCTACACCTTC; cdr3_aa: CATSGYGYGYTF
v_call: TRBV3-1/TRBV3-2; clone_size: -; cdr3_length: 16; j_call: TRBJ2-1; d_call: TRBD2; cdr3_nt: TGTGCCAGCAGCCCCCGGACTAGCGCATTTGGGAATGAGCAGTTCTTC; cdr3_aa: CASSPRTSAFGNEQFF
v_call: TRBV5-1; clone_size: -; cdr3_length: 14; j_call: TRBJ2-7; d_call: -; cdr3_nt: TGCGCCAGCAGCTTGCGCGGTTACGACTACGAGCAGTACTTC; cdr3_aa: CASSLRGYDYEQYF
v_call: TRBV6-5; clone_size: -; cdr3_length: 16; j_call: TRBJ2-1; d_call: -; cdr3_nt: TGTGCCAGCAGTTACAGGGCGGGTAACTCCTACAATGAGCAGTTCTTC; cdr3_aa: CASSYRAGNSYNEQFF
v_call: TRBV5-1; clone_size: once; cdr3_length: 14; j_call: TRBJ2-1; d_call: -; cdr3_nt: TGCGCCAGCAGCCCCGGGACACTCTACAATGAGCAGTTCTTC; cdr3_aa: CASSPGTLYNEQFF
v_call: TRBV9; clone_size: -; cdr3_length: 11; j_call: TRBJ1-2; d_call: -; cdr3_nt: TGTGCCAGCAGGAATGACGAGGCTATAGCCTTC; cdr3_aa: CASRNDEAIAF
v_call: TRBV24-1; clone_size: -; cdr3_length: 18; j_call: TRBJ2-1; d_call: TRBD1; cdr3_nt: TGTGCCACCAGTGACCCTTACCCGACAGGGGGCGCCTACAATGAGCAGTTCTTC; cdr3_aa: CATSDPYPTGGAYNEQFF
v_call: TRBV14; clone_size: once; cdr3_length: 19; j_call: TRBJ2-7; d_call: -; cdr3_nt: TGTGCCAGCAGCCAAGATAAGGGGGGCCAGCGGGGTGTCTCCTACGAGCAGTACTTC; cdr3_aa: CASSQDKGGQRGVSYEQYF
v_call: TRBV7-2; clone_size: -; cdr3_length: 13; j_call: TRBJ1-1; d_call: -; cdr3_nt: TGTGCCAGCAGCCCTACAGGGACCCGCCGAGCTTTCTTT; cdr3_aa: CASSPTGTRRAFF
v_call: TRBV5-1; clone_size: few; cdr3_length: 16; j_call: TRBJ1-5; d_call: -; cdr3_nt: TGCGCCAGCAGCTTGGATCGTGTGGACGCCGGACAACCCCAGCATTTT; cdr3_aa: CASSLDRVDAGQPQHF
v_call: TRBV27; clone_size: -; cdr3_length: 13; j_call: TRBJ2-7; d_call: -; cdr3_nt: TGTGCCAGCAGTTTACAGGTCTCCTACGAGCAGTACTTC; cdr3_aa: CASSLQVSYEQYF
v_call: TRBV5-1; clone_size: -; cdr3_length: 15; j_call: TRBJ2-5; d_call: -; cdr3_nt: TGCGCCAGCAGCTTGAACGCGGGACAGCAAGAGACCCAGTACTTC; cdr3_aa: CASSLNAGQQETQYF
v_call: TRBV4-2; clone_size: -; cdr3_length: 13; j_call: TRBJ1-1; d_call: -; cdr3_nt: TGTGCCAGCAGCCAAGAGGAGGGAAGAGGAGCTTTCTTT; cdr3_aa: CASSQEEGRGAFF